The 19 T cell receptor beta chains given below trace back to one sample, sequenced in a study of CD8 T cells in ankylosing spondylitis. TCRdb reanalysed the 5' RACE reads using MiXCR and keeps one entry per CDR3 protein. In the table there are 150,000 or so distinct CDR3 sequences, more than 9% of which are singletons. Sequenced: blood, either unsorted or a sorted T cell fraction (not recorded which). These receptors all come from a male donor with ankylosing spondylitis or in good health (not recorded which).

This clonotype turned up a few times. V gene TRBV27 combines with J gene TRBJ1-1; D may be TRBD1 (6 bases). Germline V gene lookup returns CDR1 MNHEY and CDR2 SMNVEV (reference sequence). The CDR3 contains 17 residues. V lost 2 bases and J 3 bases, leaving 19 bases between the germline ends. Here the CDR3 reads CASSLRSVGGQDTEAFF. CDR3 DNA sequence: TGTGCCAGCAGTTTAAGATCGGTTGGGGGGCAGGACACTGAAGCTTTCTTT.

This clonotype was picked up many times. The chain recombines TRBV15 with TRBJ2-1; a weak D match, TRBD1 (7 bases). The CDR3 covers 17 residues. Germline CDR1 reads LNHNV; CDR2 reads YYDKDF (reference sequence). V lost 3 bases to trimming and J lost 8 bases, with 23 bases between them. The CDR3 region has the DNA TGTGCCACCAGCAGTGTCAGGTGGGCAGGGGGAGGCGATGAGCAGTTCTTC. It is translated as CATSSVRWAGGGDEQFF.

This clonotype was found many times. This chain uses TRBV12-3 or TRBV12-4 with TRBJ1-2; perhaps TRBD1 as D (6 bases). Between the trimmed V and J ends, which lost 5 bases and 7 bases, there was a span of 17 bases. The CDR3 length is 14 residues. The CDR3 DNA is TGTGCCAGCAGTCCACAGGGTAAGGTTGGTGGCTACACCTTC. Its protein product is CASSPQGKVGGYTF.

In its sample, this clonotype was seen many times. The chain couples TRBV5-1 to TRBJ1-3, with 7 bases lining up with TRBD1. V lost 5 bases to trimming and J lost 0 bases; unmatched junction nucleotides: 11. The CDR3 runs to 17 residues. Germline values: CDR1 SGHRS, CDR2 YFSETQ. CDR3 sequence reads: CASSRGLGRSSGNTIYF. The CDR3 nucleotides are TGCGCCAGCAGTAGGGGGCTCGGACGGAGCTCTGGAAACACCATATATTTT.

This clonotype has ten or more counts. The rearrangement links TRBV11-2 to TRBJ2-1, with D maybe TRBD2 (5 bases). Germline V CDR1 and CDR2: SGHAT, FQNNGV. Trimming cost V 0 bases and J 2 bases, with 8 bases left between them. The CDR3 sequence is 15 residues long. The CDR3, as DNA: TGTGCCAGCAGCTTAGAGCTAGCTCCCTACAATGAGCAGTTCTTC. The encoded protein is CASSLELAPYNEQFF. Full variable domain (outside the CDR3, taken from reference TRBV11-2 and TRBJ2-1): EAGVAQSPRYKIIEKRQSVAFWCNPISGHATLYWYQQILGQGPKLLIQFQNNGVVDDSQLPKDRFSAERLKGVDSTLKIQPAKLEDSAVYLCASSLELAPYNEQFFGPGTRLTVL.

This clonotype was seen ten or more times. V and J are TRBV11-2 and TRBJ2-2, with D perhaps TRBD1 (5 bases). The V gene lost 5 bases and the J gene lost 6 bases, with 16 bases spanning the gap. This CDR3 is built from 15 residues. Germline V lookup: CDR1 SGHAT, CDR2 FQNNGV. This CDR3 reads CASSLRQGSSGELFF. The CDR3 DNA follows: TGTGCCAGCAGCCTACGCCAGGGTTCTTCCGGGGAGCTGTTTTTT.

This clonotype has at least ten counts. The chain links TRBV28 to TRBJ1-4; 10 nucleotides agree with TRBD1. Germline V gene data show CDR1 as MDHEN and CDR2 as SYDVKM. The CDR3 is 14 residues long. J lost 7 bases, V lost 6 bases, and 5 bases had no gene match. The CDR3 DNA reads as TGTGCCAGCAGCGGAGACAGGGGGCGTGAAAAACTGTTTTTT. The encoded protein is CASSGDRGREKLFF.

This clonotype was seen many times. Here the CDR3 DNA reads TGTGCGATCGAACAGGGAGACTATGGCTACACCTTC. This sequence encodes CAIEQGDYGYTF. This chain joins TRBV6-6 and TRBJ1-2; possibly TRBD1 for D (6 bases). The CDR3 consists of 12 residues. From germline, CDR1 is MNHNY and CDR2 SVGAGI (reference sequence).

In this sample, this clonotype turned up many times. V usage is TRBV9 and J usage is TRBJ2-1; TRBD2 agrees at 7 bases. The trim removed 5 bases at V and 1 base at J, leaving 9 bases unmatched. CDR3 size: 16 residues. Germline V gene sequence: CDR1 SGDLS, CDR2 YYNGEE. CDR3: CASSESGAASYNEQFF. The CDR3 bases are TGTGCCAGCAGTGAGAGCGGGGCGGCTTCCTACAATGAGCAGTTCTTC.

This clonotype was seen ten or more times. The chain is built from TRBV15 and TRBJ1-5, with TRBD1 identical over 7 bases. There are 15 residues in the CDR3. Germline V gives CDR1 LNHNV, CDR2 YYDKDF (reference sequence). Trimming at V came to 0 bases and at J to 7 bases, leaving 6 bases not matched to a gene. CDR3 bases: TGTGCCACCAGCAGAGATCCAGGGGGTGGACAGCCCCAGCATTTT. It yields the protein CATSRDPGGGQPQHF.

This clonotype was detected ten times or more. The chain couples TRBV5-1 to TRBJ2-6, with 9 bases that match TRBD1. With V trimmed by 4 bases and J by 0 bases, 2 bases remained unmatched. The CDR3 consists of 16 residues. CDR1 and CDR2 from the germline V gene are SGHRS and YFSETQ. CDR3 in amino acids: CASSQTGGSGANVLTF. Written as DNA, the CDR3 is TGCGCCAGCAGCCAGACAGGGGGCTCTGGGGCCAACGTCCTGACTTTC.

DNA for the CDR3: TGTGCCAGCAGTGGAGGGAGGTTCGACGAGCAGTACTTC. As protein: CASSGGRFDEQYF. The chain recombines TRBV6-1 with TRBJ2-7; tentatively, D is TRBD2 (6 bases). Germline loops: CDR1 MNHNS, CDR2 SASEGT. V was cut by 4 bases and J by 5 bases, with 12 bases left in between. The CDR3 spans 13 residues.

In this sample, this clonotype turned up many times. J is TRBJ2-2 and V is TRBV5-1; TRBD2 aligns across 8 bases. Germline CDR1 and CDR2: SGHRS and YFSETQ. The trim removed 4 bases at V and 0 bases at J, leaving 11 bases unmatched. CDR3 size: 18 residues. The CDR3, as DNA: TGCGCCAGCAGCCATAAAAGTAGCGGGGTTGCGAACACCGGGGAGCTGTTTTTT. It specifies CASSHKSSGVANTGELFF.

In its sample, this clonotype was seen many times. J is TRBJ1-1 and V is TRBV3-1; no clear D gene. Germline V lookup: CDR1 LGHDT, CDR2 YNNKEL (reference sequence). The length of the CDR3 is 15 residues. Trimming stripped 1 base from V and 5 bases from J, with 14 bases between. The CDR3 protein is CASSQVAGWRTEAFF. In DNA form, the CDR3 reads TGTGCCAGCAGCCAAGTGGCGGGGTGGCGTACTGAAGCTTTCTTT. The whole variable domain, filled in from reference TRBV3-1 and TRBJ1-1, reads DTAVSQTPKYLVTQMGNDKSIKCEQNLGHDTMYWYKQDSKKFLKIMFSYNNKELIINETVPNRFSPKSPDKAHLNLHINSLELGDSAVYFCASSQVAGWRTEAFFGQGTRLTVV.

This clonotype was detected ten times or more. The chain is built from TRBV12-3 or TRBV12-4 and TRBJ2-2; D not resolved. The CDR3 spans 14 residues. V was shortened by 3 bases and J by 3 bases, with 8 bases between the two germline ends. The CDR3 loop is CASSFRQDTGELFF. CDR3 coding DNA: TGTGCCAGCAGTTTTCGGCAGGACACCGGGGAGCTGTTTTTT.

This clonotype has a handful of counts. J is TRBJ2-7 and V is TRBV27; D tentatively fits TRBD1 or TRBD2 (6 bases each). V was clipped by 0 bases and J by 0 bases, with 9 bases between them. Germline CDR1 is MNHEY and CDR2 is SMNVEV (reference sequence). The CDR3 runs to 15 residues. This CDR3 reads CASSLSGGGSYEQYF. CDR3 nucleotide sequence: TGTGCCAGCAGTTTATCCGGGGGCGGCTCCTACGAGCAGTACTTC.

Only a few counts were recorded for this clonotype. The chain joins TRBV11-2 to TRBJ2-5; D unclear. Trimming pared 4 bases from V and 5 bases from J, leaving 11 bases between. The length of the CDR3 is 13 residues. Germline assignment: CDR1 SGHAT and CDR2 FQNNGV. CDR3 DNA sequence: TGTGCCAGCAGCTCGGTATTTCGGGAGACCCAGTACTTC. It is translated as CASSSVFRETQYF.

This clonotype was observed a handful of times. CDR3 nucleotides: TGTGCCAGCACGGAGGCGGGGACTACAGATACGCAGTATTTT. Translation gives CASTEAGTTDTQYF. This chain connects TRBV6-1 to TRBJ2-3, with D maybe TRBD2 (6 bases). Deletions cut 7 bases from V and 3 bases from J, with 14 bases between. Germline V gene sequence: CDR1 MNHNS, CDR2 SASEGT. This CDR3 has 14 residues.

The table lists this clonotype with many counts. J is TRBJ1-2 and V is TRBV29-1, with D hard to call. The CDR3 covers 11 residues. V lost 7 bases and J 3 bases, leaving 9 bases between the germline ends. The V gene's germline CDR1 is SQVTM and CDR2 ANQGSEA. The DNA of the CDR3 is TGCAGCGGTCTTAATTACTATGGCTACACCTTC. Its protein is CSGLNYYGYTF.